This TCR beta chain was documented in a study of a mutant IDH1 vaccine in newly diagnosed glioma. Study-level background: Most patients had received both radiotherapy and temozolomide, the prior options being radiotherapy, temozolomide, or both. Scheduled at week 35, visit V12 preceded visit V13, held at week 47.

Whole-study findings and limits: Pseudoprogression looked unconnected to shifts in top peripheral T cell clonotypes.

Noted time point: week 47, end of study. A 20-mer mutant IDH1 peptide at 300 ug was injected subcutaneously with topical imiquimod. Eight vaccinations went to patients in weeks 1, 3, 5, 7, 11, 15, 19, 23. TCRdb's copy holds only in-frame clones and misses some; the assay was immunoSEQ multiplex PCR. This sample has 50,000 to 65,000 clones, with around 83% found just once. This CDR3 comprises 15 residues. The V gene's germline CDR1 is MGHRA and CDR2 YSYEKL. Trimming stripped 4 bases from V and 3 bases from J, with 16 bases between. As to this clone: Antigen specificity is unknown.

The sequences come from PBMCs, collected from a glioma patient whose treatment included an IDH1 peptide vaccine. The TCR comes from a woman aged 50 to 60 with glioma. This chain joins TRBV4-1 and TRBJ2-7; unclear D gene. As DNA, the CDR3 is TGCGCCAGCAGCCTAGTGGAAGGACGCTACTACGAGCAGTACTTC. It translates to CASSLVEGRYYEQYF.